The 8 T cell receptor beta chains below come from one sample, sequenced in a study of chemoradiotherapy in HPV16-positive cancers. Sequencing used immunoSEQ multiplex PCR; TCRdb keeps in-frame clones, though not all of them. Counted here are around 25,000 clones, approximately 94% occurring once; the ten biggest clones make up roughly 23%. The sample consisted of blood, taken from a patient who underwent chemoradiotherapy. These receptors all come from a human donor with HPV-associated anogenital cancer.

V usage is TRBV27 and J usage is TRBJ2-2; possible D gene TRBD2, 5 bases. Deletions cut 5 bases from V and 5 bases from J, with 12 bases between. Germline loops: CDR1 MNHEY, CDR2 SMNVEV (reference sequence). The CDR3 extends over 14 amino acids. CDR3 nucleotides: TGTGCCAGCAGTCCTATGACGGGAACCGGGGAGCTGTTTTTT. Protein product: CASSPMTGTGELFF.

The chain uses TRBV18 and TRBJ2-3; 7 positions match TRBD1. J lost 5 bases, V lost 7 bases, and 6 bases had no gene match. There are 13 residues in the CDR3. Germline assignment: CDR1 KGHSH and CDR2 LQKENI. For the CDR3, the DNA is TGTGCCAGCTTCGACAGGGCAGGAGATACGCAGTATTTT. It encodes CASFDRAGDTQYF.

The gene calls are TRBV30 and TRBJ2-3; D is uncertain. The V end lost 0 bases, the J end lost 5 bases, and 12 bases lay between the germline ends. CDR3 length: 14 residues. Germline V lookup: CDR1 GTSNPN, CDR2 SVGIG (reference sequence). The CDR3 region is CAWSVHRVQDTQYF. Written as DNA, the CDR3 is TGTGCCTGGAGTGTACACCGAGTACAAGATACGCAGTATTTT.

The chain recombines TRBV5-4 with TRBJ2-7; 8 nucleotides align to TRBD1. Germline trimming cut 4 bases from V and 5 bases from J; bases unmatched to any gene: 5. CDR1 and CDR2 (germline): SGHNT, YYREEE (reference sequence). This CDR3 region has 13 residues. The CDR3 nucleotides are TGTGCCAGCAGCGATCAGGGGGCCAACGAGCAGTACTTC. Translated, it gives CASSDQGANEQYF. The full variable domain, in which reference TRBV5-4 and TRBJ2-7 provide the parts outside the CDR3, is ETGVTQSPTHLIKTRGQQVTLRCSSQSGHNTVSWYQQALGQGPQFIFQYYREEENGRGNFPPRFSGLQFPNYSSELNVNALELDDSALYLCASSDQGANEQYFGPGTRLTVT.

This chain joins TRBV5-4 and TRBJ1-3; TRBD1 is a possible D gene (5 bases). Germline V lookup: CDR1 SGHNT, CDR2 YYREEE (reference sequence). Trimming left V 0 bases short and J 0 bases short, with 16 bases between. There are 18 residues in the CDR3. For the CDR3, the DNA is TGTGCCAGCAGCTTGGGTCCACCCGGGACCTCCTCTGGAAACACCATATATTTT. It is translated as CASSLGPPGTSSGNTIYF. Full variable domain (outside the CDR3, taken from reference TRBV5-4 and TRBJ1-3): ETGVTQSPTHLIKTRGQQVTLRCSSQSGHNTVSWYQQALGQGPQFIFQYYREEENGRGNFPPRFSGLQFPNYSSELNVNALELDDSALYLCASSLGPPGTSSGNTIYFGEGSWLTVV.

The chain recombines TRBV7-3 with TRBJ1-1, with TRBD1 matching over 8 bases. CDR3 length equals 14 residues. The V gene end was trimmed by 4 bases and the J gene end by 7 bases; junction bases not matched to a gene: 8. CDR1 and CDR2 from the germline V gene are SGHTA and FQGTGA. The CDR3 nucleotides are TGTGCCAGCAGCTCTATTCAGGGGGCTGATGAAGCTTTCTTT. Translation: CASSSIQGADEAFF. Filled out from reference TRBV7-3 and TRBJ1-1, the complete variable domain reads GAGVSQTPSNKVTEKGKYVELRCDPISGHTALYWYRQSLGQGPEFLIYFQGTGAADDSGLPNDRFFAVRPEGSVSTLKIQRTERGDSAVYLCASSSIQGADEAFFGQGTRLTVV.

In its sample, this clone was seen once. The rearrangement links TRBV2 to TRBJ2-7; the match to TRBD2 covers 14 bases. V was clipped by 3 bases and J by 5 bases; unmatched bases: 3. Germline V gene data show CDR1 as SNHLY and CDR2 as FYNNEI. The CDR3 totals 15 residues. The DNA of the CDR3 is TGTGCCAGCAGTGATGGGACTAGCGGGAGCAACGAGCAGTACTTC. Translation gives CASSDGTSGSNEQYF.

This clone was seen a few times. This chain joins TRBV5-6 and TRBJ1-2; D is unresolved. Deletions cut 5 bases from V and 8 bases from J, with 13 bases between. The germline V gene has CDR1 SGHDT and CDR2 YYEEEE. CDR3 length equals 12 residues. CDR3 loop: CASSYPLYGYTF. The DNA for the CDR3 is TGTGCCAGCAGTTACCCCCTATACGGCTACACCTTC.